The T cell receptor beta chain under discussion was sequenced for a study of OX40 agonist ivuxolimab in advanced cancers. Germline V gene data show CDR1 as SGHRS and CDR2 as YFSETQ. Trimming left V 4 bases short and J 6 bases short, with 14 bases between. The CDR3 is 14 residues long. This table comes from immunoSEQ multiplex PCR, and its TCRdb copy is limited to in-frame clones, with some not included. The sample has approximately 58,000 clones, 80% to 90% seen once. The rearrangement joins TRBV5-1 to TRBJ2-1; possible D gene TRBD2, 7 bases. Sequences were derived from CD4+ or CD8+ T cells sorted from blood, sampled in a trial of the OX40 agonist ivuxolimab. This clonotype was sampled from an adult with an advanced solid tumor such as melanoma, head and neck, liver or kidney cancer. DNA for the CDR3: TGCGCCAGCAGCGGGGGGGCCGGGGGCAATGAGCAGTTCTTC. Translated: CASSGGAGGNEQFF.